This entry lists 26 T cell receptor beta chains sequenced from one sample in a study of blood T cell repertoires in COVID-19. This table comes from immunoSEQ multiplex PCR, and its TCRdb copy is limited to in-frame clones, with some not included. In the table there are 150,000 to 250,000 clones, 90% to 95% of which are singletons. Sequencing used peripheral blood. Source of these receptors: a man aged 30 to 39 with COVID-19, enrolled during active disease.

This chain uses TRBV11-2 with TRBJ2-1; tentative D call: TRBD2 (5 bases). The germline CDR1 and CDR2 sequences are SGHAT and FQNNGV. V was pared by 5 bases and J by 0 bases, with 14 bases between. The CDR3 runs to 16 residues. The CDR3 nucleotides are TGTGCCAGCAGCCTAGGGAGCGCTATCTCCTACAATGAGCAGTTCTTC. Translating gives CASSLGSAISYNEQFF.

V and J are TRBV12-2 and TRBJ1-6; TRBD1, as called in the table, went unchecked against the DNA. TRBV12-2 is deemed a pseudogene. CDR3 length: 19 residues. In DNA, the CDR3 is TGTGCAAGTCGCTTAGAACGACAGGGCCCTTCTTGTTATAATTCACCCCTCCACTTT. This translates into CASRLERQGPSCYNSPLHF.

In its sample, this clone was seen once. This rearrangement joins TRBV5-1 to TRBJ1-5, with D perhaps matching TRBD1 (5 bases). V was cut by 1 base and J by 4 bases, with 9 bases left in between. The germline CDR1 and CDR2 sequences are SGHRS and YFSETQ. CDR3 length: 14 residues. The DNA of the CDR3 is TGCGCCAGCAGCTTGACAGGCGAGAATCAGCCCCAGCATTTT. Amino acid sequence: CASSLTGENQPQHF.

The V and J genes are TRBV6-5 and TRBJ1-5; a weak D match, TRBD1 (6 bases). The V end was cut by 8 bases, the J end by 4 bases, with 15 bases between. Germline V gives CDR1 MNHEY, CDR2 SVGAGI. The CDR3 length is 14 residues. Here the CDR3 reads CASQGQGRNQPQHF. CDR3 nucleotide sequence: TGTGCCAGCCAAGGGCAGGGGAGAAATCAGCCCCAGCATTTT.

This clone was recorded once. This rearrangement joins TRBV18 to TRBJ1-1; 9 bases line up with TRBD1. The V gene's germline CDR1 is KGHSH and CDR2 LQKENI. Trimming at V came to 6 bases and at J to 5 bases, leaving 10 bases not matched to a gene. The CDR3 has 15 amino acids. CDR3 bases: TGTGCCAGCTCCCCAGGCACAGGGGGCTTTACTGAAGCTTTCTTT. Protein sequence: CASSPGTGGFTEAFF.

The J gene is TRBJ2-7, the V gene TRBV5-1; 8 bases line up with TRBD1. J lost 6 bases, V lost 4 bases, and 15 bases had no gene match. CDR1 is SGHRS and CDR2 is YFSETQ in the germline V gene. There are 16 residues in the CDR3. CDR3 coding DNA: TGCGCCAGCAGCATAAAACCGGGACAGGAAAGATCCGAGCAGTACTTC. It specifies CASSIKPGQERSEQYF.

The V call is TRBV5-1, the J call TRBJ1-1; the match to TRBD1 covers 8 bases. V lost 4 bases to trimming and J lost 6 bases; unmatched junction nucleotides: 11. Per the germline V gene, CDR1 is SGHRS and CDR2 is YFSETQ. The CDR3 runs 15 residues. Here the CDR3 reads CASSPKTGAVAEAFF. Here the CDR3 DNA reads TGCGCCAGCAGCCCAAAGACAGGGGCGGTCGCTGAAGCTTTCTTT.

This chain joins TRBV3-1 (or the pseudogene TRBV3-2) and TRBJ2-7, with D possibly being TRBD2 (5 bases). Germline lookup yields CDR1 LGHDT and CDR2 YNNKEL (reference sequence). The ends were cut back, 0 bases at V and 0 bases at J, with 9 bases in the middle. The CDR3 totals 15 residues. CDR3 coding DNA: TGTGCCAGCAGCCAAGAGCCGGGGAGCTCCTACGAGCAGTACTTC. It is translated as CASSQEPGSSYEQYF.

This sequence joins TRBV5-1 and TRBJ2-1; 10 nucleotides match TRBD2. This CDR3 spans 15 amino acids. The V gene's germline CDR1 is SGHRS and CDR2 YFSETQ. The junction had 5 bases not matched to a gene; V was cut back by 0 bases and J by 8 bases. CDR3 in DNA: TGCGCCAGCAGCTTGGCCAGACTAGCGGGCGATGAGCAGTTCTTC. It translates to CASSLARLAGDEQFF. Looking up the rest from reference TRBV5-1 and TRBJ2-1 gives the full variable domain: KAGVTQTPRYLIKTRGQQVTLSCSPISGHRSVSWYQQTPGQGLQFLFEYFSETQRNKGNFPGRFSGRQFSNSRSEMNVSTLELGDSALYLCASSLARLAGDEQFFGPGTRLTVL.

The chain combines TRBV4-1 with TRBJ1-2; D uncertain. Trimming removed 0 bases from V and 4 bases from J, with 12 bases in between. The CDR3 spans 15 residues. Germline V lookup: CDR1 MGHRA, CDR2 YSYEKL. The DNA for the CDR3 is TGCGCCAGCAGCCAAGAGAGCAACGCTCCCTATGGCTACACCTTC. Its translation: CASSQESNAPYGYTF.

This clone came up once. The V and J genes are TRBV27 and TRBJ1-5; a weak D match, TRBD1 (6 bases). Germline assignment: CDR1 MNHEY and CDR2 SMNVEV (reference sequence). With 3 bases removed from V and 3 bases from J, the gap between germline ends came to 12 bases. The CDR3 has 15 amino acids. The DNA for the CDR3 is TGTGCCAGCAGTTTCTCGACAGGTAACAATCAGCCCCAGCATTTT. It yields the protein CASSFSTGNNQPQHF.

The J gene is TRBJ2-3, the V gene TRBV30; TRBD2 matches 12 bases. V dropped 4 bases and J dropped 2; count of bases not matched to a gene: 4. This CDR3 has 15 amino acids. CDR1 and CDR2 from the germline V gene are GTSNPN and SVGIG (reference sequence). CDR3 region: CAWNRLAGVTDTQYF. DNA of the CDR3: TGTGCCTGGAATAGACTAGCGGGGGTCACAGATACGCAGTATTTT.

V and J are TRBV6-6 and TRBJ1-1, with 7 positions matching TRBD1. The J segment lost 3 bases and the V segment lost 7 bases, leaving 5 bases of the junction unmatched. The CDR3 is 13 residues long. CDR1 and CDR2 from the germline V gene are MNHNY and SVGAGI (reference sequence). Here the CDR3 reads CASTRQGDTEAFF. CDR3 nucleotides: TGTGCCAGCACCAGACAGGGCGACACTGAAGCTTTCTTT.

The chain combines TRBV5-1 with TRBJ2-3, with D perhaps TRBD2 (7 bases). The CDR3 runs to 16 residues. With 7 bases removed from V and 2 bases from J, the gap between germline ends came to 20 bases. Germline V gene lookup returns CDR1 SGHRS and CDR2 YFSETQ. CDR3 nucleotide sequence: TGCGCCAGCTCTCCTGGGAGGCGGGGGCTCACAGATACGCAGTATTTT. Amino acids: CASSPGRRGLTDTQYF.

The rearrangement links TRBV7-9 to TRBJ2-3; the match to TRBD2 covers 7 bases. With V trimmed by 10 bases and J by 0 bases, 13 bases remained unmatched. Looked up from germline, CDR1 is SEHNR and CDR2 is FQNEAQ (reference sequence). The CDR3 covers 16 residues. The CDR3 coding sequence is TGTGCCACCGGCCGACGGTTGGGGGGGAGCACAGATACGCAGTATTTT. Its translation is CATGRRLGGSTDTQYF. The full variable domain, rest sourced from reference TRBV7-9 and TRBJ2-3, is DTGVSQNPRHKITKRGQNVTFRCDPISEHNRLYWYRQTLGQGPEFLTYFQNEAQLEKSRLLSDRFSAERPKGSFSTLEIQRTEQGDSAMYLCATGRRLGGSTDTQYFGPGTRLTVL.

The chain uses TRBV27 and TRBJ1-6; 9 nucleotides align to TRBD1. Germline V gives CDR1 MNHEY, CDR2 SMNVEV (reference sequence). The CDR3 length is 14 residues. The V and J ends lost 6 bases and 8 bases, in that order; junction bases with no gene match: 5. CDR3: CASRRGQGHSPLHF. In DNA form, the CDR3 reads TGTGCCAGCAGGAGAGGACAGGGGCATTCACCCCTCCACTTT.

V usage is TRBV6-6 and J usage is TRBJ2-2; 11 nucleotides match TRBD2. In germline, CDR1 is MNHNY, CDR2 SVGAGI (reference sequence). This CDR3 comprises 15 residues. V gave up 6 bases and J gave up 3 bases; unmatched junction bases: 3. This CDR3 is CASRVGLADTGELFF. In nucleotides, the CDR3 is TGTGCCAGCAGGGTGGGACTAGCGGACACCGGGGAGCTGTTTTTT.

The rearrangement joins TRBV5-1 to TRBJ2-7; D is possibly TRBD2 (5 bases). This CDR3 is built from 14 residues. Germline V gives CDR1 SGHRS, CDR2 YFSETQ. The V end was cut by 0 bases, the J end by 11 bases, with 18 bases between. As DNA, the CDR3 is TGCGCCAGCAGCTTGGAGGACGGAATTACGAGGGAGTACTTC. It specifies CASSLEDGITREYF.

Concerning this clone: The identical CDR3 is also encoded by other nucleotide sequences in the sample. The CDR3, as DNA: TGCGCCAGCAGCTTGGGCCAGGCTAATTCACCCCTCCACTTT. This translates into CASSLGQANSPLHF. This chain connects TRBV5-1 to TRBJ1-6; D gene uncertain. Germline V gene data show CDR1 as SGHRS and CDR2 as YFSETQ. CDR3 size: 14 residues. Trimming took 0 bases from V and 6 from J, leaving 7 bases between them.

This clone appeared a single time. The chain links TRBV6-1 to TRBJ2-7; tentatively, D is TRBD1 (5 bases). The CDR3 covers 15 residues. V was cut by 2 bases and J by 6 bases, with 17 bases left in between. Germline V gives CDR1 MNHNS, CDR2 SASEGT. CDR3 in DNA: TGTGCCAGCAGTGAACAAAGTGGGGCAGGGTCCGAGCAGTACTTC. Translated: CASSEQSGAGSEQYF.

This clone was seen once. This chain joins TRBV7-2 and TRBJ2-7; TRBD2 might be the D (5 bases). V shed 0 bases and J shed 3 bases, with 6 bases lying between them. The CDR3 length is 13 residues. CDR1 and CDR2 from the germline V gene are SGHTA and FQGNSA. The DNA for the CDR3 is TGTGCCAGCAGCTTAGCACGGGACTACGAGCAGTACTTC. Protein: CASSLARDYEQYF. Full variable domain (remainder filled in from reference TRBV7-2 and TRBJ2-7): GAGVSQSPSNKVTEKGKDVELRCDPISGHTALYWYRQSLGQGLEFLIYFQGNSAPDKSGLPSDRFSAERTGGSVSTLTIQRTQQEDSAVYLCASSLARDYEQYFGPGTRLTVT.

The chain combines TRBV3-1 (or the pseudogene TRBV3-2) with TRBJ2-3, with 7 bases fitting TRBD1. This CDR3 has 15 residues. Germline V gives CDR1 LGHDT, CDR2 YNNKEL (reference sequence). V was clipped by 0 bases and J by 1 base; unmatched bases: 1. The DNA of the CDR3 is TGTGCCAGCAGCCAAGAAACAGGGGGCACAGATACGCAGTATTTT. The encoded protein is CASSQETGGTDTQYF.

This chain links TRBV12-3 or TRBV12-4 with TRBJ1-1; 7 bases are a match to TRBD1. The CDR3 is made up of 11 amino acids. The J segment lost 11 bases and the V segment lost 6 bases, leaving 6 bases of the junction unmatched. DNA of the CDR3: TGTGCCAGCAGGTTTTCGGGACAGGCTTTCTTT. Amino acids: CASRFSGQAFF.

The genes are TRBV5-1 and TRBJ1-1; D is unclear. The length of the CDR3 is 14 residues. Germline-derived CDR1 and CDR2 are SGHRS and YFSETQ. Trimming removed 2 bases from V and 1 base from J, with 9 bases in between. The CDR3 reads CASSFDGENTEAFF. CDR3 bases: TGCGCCAGCAGCTTTGATGGAGAGAACACTGAAGCTTTCTTT. The variable domain in full, completed from reference TRBV5-1 and TRBJ1-1, reads KAGVTQTPRYLIKTRGQQVTLSCSPISGHRSVSWYQQTPGQGLQFLFEYFSETQRNKGNFPGRFSGRQFSNSRSEMNVSTLELGDSALYLCASSFDGENTEAFFGQGTRLTVV.

The chain joins TRBV6-2 or TRBV6-3 to TRBJ1-2; D gene uncertain. This CDR3 comprises 16 residues. From germline, CDR1 is MNHEY and CDR2 SVGEGT. V lost 0 bases to trimming and J lost 1 base, with 12 bases between them. CDR3 bases: TGTGCCAGCAGTTACTCGCCCAGAGGTTTTAACTATGGCTACACCTTC. Its protein is CASSYSPRGFNYGYTF.

The chain carries TRBV9 and TRBJ2-5; 7 nucleotides match TRBD1. Germline CDR1 and CDR2: SGDLS and YYNGEE. CDR3 length equals 14 residues. After removal of 4 bases from V and 1 base from J, the junction contained 4 bases not matched to a gene. The CDR3 bases are TGTGCCAGCAGCCCCCGGACAGGCCAAGAGACCCAGTACTTC. As protein: CASSPRTGQETQYF.